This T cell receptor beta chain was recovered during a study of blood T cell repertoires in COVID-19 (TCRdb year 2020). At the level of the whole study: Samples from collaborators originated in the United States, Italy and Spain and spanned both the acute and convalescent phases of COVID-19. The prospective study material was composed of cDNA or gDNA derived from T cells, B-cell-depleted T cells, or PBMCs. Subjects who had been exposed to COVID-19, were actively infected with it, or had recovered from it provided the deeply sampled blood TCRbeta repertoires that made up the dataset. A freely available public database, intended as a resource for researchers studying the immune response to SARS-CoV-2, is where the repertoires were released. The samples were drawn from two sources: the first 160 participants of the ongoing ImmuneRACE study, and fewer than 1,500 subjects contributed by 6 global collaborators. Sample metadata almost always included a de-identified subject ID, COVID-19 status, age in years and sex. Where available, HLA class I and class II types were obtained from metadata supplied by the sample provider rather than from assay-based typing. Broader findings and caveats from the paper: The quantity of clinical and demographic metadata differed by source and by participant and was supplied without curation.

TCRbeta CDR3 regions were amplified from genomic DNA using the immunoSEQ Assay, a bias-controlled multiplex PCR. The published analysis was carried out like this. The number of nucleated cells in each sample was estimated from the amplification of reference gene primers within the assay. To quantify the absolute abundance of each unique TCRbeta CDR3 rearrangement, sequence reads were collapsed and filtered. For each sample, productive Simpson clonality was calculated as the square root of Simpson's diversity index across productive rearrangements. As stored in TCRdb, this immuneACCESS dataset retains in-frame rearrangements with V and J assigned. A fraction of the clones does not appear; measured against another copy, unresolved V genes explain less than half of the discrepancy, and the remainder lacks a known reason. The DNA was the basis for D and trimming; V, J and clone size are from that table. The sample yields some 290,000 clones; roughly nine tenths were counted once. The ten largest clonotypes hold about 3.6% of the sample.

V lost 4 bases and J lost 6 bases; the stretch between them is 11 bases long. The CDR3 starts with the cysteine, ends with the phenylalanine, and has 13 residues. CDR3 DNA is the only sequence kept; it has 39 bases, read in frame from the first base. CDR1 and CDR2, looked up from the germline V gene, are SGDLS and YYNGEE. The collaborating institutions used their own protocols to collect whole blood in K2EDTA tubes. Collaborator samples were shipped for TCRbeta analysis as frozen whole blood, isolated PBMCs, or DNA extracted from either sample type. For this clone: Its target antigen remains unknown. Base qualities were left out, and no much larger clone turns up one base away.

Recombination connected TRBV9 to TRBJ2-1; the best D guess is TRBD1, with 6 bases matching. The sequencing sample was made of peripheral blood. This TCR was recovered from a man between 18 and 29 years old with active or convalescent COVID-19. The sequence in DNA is TGTGCCAGCAGCTCCTCAGGGGTCAATGAGCAGTTCTTC. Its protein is CASSSSGVNEQFF.